This T cell receptor (beta chain) was recovered during a study of molecular identifiers for immune sequencing clone quantification. This CDR3 is 15 amino acids long. With 4 bases clipped from V and 4 bases from J, the junction kept 10 bases outside the gene matches. Germline V gives CDR1 SGHNT, CDR2 YYREEE (reference sequence). MiXCR, run by TCRdb on the PCR reads, gives a single entry per CDR3 protein. The table has under 600,000 distinct CDR3 sequences, about a fifth seen once. V gene TRBV5-4 combines with J gene TRBJ1-2; 7 bases fit TRBD1. Sequenced input: naive CD8+ T cells from blood, with Jurkat cell RNA spiked in. Noted subset: FACS-sorted CD8+CD4-CCR7+CD45RA+ naive T cells. The clonotype originates from a human donor in good health. Some libraries in this study had Jurkat cell RNA spiked in. The CDR3 DNA is TGTGCCAGCAGCCATCCCGACAGGGAGGCCTATGGCTACACCTTC. This sequence encodes CASSHPDREAYGYTF. The complete variable domain, with remaining parts taken from reference TRBV5-4 and TRBJ1-2, reads ETGVTQSPTHLIKTRGQQVTLRCSSQSGHNTVSWYQQALGQGPQFIFQYYREEENGRGNFPPRFSGLQFPNYSSELNVNALELDDSALYLCASSHPDREAYGYTFGSGTRLTVV.